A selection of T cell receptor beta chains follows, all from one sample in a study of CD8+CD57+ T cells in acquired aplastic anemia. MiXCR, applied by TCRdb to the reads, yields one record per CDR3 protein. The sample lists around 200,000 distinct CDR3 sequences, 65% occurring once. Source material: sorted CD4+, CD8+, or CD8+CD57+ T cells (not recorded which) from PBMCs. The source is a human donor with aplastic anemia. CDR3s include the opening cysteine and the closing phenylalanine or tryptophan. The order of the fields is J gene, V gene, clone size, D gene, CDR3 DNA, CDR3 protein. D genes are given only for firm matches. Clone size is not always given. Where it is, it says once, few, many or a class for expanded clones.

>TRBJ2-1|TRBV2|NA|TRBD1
TGTGCCAGTCAGACAGGGCTCGATGAGCAGTTCTTC
CASQTGLDEQFF
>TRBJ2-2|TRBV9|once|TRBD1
TGTGCCAGCAGCGAACAGGGGCCCGGGGAGCTGTTTTTT
CASSEQGPGELFF
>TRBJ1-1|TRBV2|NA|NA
TGTGCCAGCAGGAGGGGGTCTGAAGCTTTCTTT
CASRRGSEAFF
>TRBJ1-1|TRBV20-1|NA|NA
TGCAGTGCCCAGGAGGACAGAAACACTGAAGCTTTCTTT
CSAQEDRNTEAFF
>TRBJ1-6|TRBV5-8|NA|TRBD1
TGTGCCAGCAGCCGGGACAGGGATTCACCCCTCCACTTT
CASSRDRDSPLHF
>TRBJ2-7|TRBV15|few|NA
TGTGCCACCAGCAGAGTGGTAGGGGACGAGCAGTACTTC
CATSRVVGDEQYF
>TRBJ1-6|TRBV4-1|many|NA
TGCGCCAGCAGCCAAGACGGTCGTGCGCCTGGCTATAATTCACCCCTCCACTTT
CASSQDGRAPGYNSPLHF
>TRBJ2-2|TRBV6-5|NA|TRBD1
TGTGCCAGCAGTTTCCCTGGACAGGACCGGGGGGAGCTGTTTTTT
CASSFPGQDRGELFF
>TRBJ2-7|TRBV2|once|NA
TGTGCCAGCAGTGATGACGGGGTGGGGGAGCAGTACTTC
CASSDDGVGEQYF
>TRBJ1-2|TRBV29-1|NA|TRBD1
TGCAGCGTCCCCATTGCCGGGACAGGCTATGGCTACACCTTC
CSVPIAGTGYGYTF
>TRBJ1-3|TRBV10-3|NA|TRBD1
TGTGCCATCAGTGAGTCAGGGACAGGGACTGGAAACACCATATATTTT
CAISESGTGTGNTIYF
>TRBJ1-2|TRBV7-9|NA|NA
TGTGCCAGCAGCTTGGGTTTGGCTCGTGGCTACACCTTC
CASSLGLARGYTF
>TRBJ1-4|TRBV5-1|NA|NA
TGCGCCAGCAGATCGGACCGTCTCCCTAATGAAAAACTGTTTTTT
CASRSDRLPNEKLFF
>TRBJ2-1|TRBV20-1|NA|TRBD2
TGCAGTGCTAGAGTTCGCGTTAGCGGGGGGGCCAATGAGCAGTTCTTC
CSARVRVSGGANEQFF
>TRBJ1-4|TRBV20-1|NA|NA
TGCAGTGCTAGAGATCCTTCAGGCGGGGAAAAACTGTTTTTT
CSARDPSGGEKLFF
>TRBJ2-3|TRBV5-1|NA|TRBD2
TGCGCCAGCAGGGGACTAGCCACAGATACGCAGTATTTT
CASRGLATDTQYF
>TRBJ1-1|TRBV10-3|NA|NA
TGTGCCTCTAGTGACCCGAACACTGAAGCTTTCTTT
CASSDPNTEAFF